These 6 T cell receptor beta chains were sequenced from one sample in a study of cytotoxic CD8 clonotypes in ibrutinib-treated CLL. This table comes from immunoSEQ multiplex PCR, and its TCRdb copy is limited to in-frame clones, with some not included. The profile shows roughly 300,000 clones, 65% to 85% of them singletons. The starting material was PBMCs, obtained at disease progression, from a patient treated with ibrutinib. Every receptor here comes from a human donor with chronic lymphocytic leukemia.

The chain couples TRBV10-3 to TRBJ2-3; 10 bases agree with TRBD2. Germline assignment: CDR1 ENHRY and CDR2 SYGVKD. The CDR3 is 20 amino acids. The V and J ends lost 4 bases and 0 bases, in that order; junction bases with no gene match: 16. DNA for the CDR3: TGTGCCATCAGTGCCCTTCCCCGGGCTAGCGGGGGAGGTAGCACAGATACGCAGTATTTT. Its translation is CAISALPRASGGGSTDTQYF.

V is TRBV5-1 and J is TRBJ2-3, with 7 bases aligning to TRBD2. J gave up 3 bases and V 2 bases, and 3 bases lay outside the gene matches. Germline V gene sequence: CDR1 SGHRS, CDR2 YFSETQ. CDR3 length: 14 amino acids. The CDR3 coding sequence is TGCGCCAGCAGCTTCGCGGGAGTTACAGATACGCAGTATTTT. Its protein product is CASSFAGVTDTQYF.

In this sample, this clone turned up a few times. The CDR3 protein is CAIKGGGNSYEQYF. CDR3 coding DNA: TGTGCCATCAAAGGGGGCGGTAACTCCTACGAGCAGTACTTC. The chain uses TRBV2 and TRBJ2-7; 7 nucleotides align to TRBD1. The germline CDR1 and CDR2 sequences are SNHLY and FYNNEI. V was pared by 10 bases and J by 0 bases, with 9 bases of the junction left unmatched. The CDR3 runs 14 residues. Based on the CDR3 plus reference TRBV2 and TRBJ2-7, the full variable domain is EPEVTQTPSHQVTQMGQEVILRCVPISNHLYFYWYRQILGQKVEFLVSFYNNEISEKSEIFDDQFSVERPDGSNFTLKIRSTKLEDSAMYFCAIKGGGNSYEQYFGPGTRLTVT.

The rearrangement joins TRBV7-3 to TRBJ1-1; possibly TRBD1 for D (6 bases). The CDR3 sequence is 13 residues long. The V gene's germline CDR1 is SGHTA and CDR2 FQGTGA. The ends were cut back, 4 bases at V and 4 bases at J, with 10 bases in the middle. The CDR3 DNA reads as TGTGCCAGCAGCTCACAGGGTGGCACTGAAGCTTTCTTT. As protein: CASSSQGGTEAFF.

This clone has only one observation. The chain carries TRBV5-1 and TRBJ1-1, with D perhaps matching TRBD1 (6 bases). CDR1 SGHRS and CDR2 YFSETQ come from the germline V gene. There are 18 residues in the CDR3. With 4 bases removed from V and 5 bases from J, the gap between germline ends came to 27 bases. CDR3 DNA: TGCGCCAGCAGCCAAGGGCTAGGTAGCTTAGGGGGGAGAACTGAAGCTTTCTTT. Protein product: CASSQGLGSLGGRTEAFF.

The chain is built from TRBV2 and TRBJ2-3; D not certain. This CDR3 spans 13 amino acids. The V gene lost 7 bases and the J gene lost 4 bases, with 12 bases spanning the gap. Germline CDR1 is SNHLY and CDR2 is FYNNEI. The CDR3 is CASNAWYADTQYF. In nucleotides, the CDR3 is TGTGCCAGCAACGCTTGGTACGCAGATACGCAGTATTTT.